The 11 T cell receptor beta chains presented below share a single source sample, sequenced in a study of identical twins. One entry per CDR3 protein results from TCRdb running MiXCR on the 5' RACE reads. The sample shows some 760,000 distinct CDR3 sequences, around a sixth of them seen only once. In addition, the sample was reused for a study of T cells expressing NK-cell markers.

The sequenced material came from PBMCs. All receptors come from a woman younger than 30 in good health.

There are a few counts of this clonotype. The rearrangement links TRBV3-1 to TRBJ2-1; weak D call: TRBD2 (5 bases). The germline CDR1 and CDR2 sequences are LGHDT and YNNKEL (reference sequence). V lost 5 bases, J lost 4 bases, and 9 bases lay in between. The CDR3 consists of 13 residues. CDR3 sequence reads: CASSLLEYNEQFF. DNA of the CDR3: TGTGCCAGCAGCTTACTAGAATACAATGAGCAGTTCTTC.

This clonotype occurred many times. This chain connects TRBV6-1 to TRBJ1-2; D unresolved. The germline CDR1 and CDR2 sequences are MNHNS and SASEGT. Trimming cost V 6 bases and J 3 bases, with 11 bases left between them. This CDR3 has 13 amino acids. CDR3 loop: CASREGAYYGYTF. The CDR3 DNA reads TGTGCCAGCAGGGAGGGTGCCTACTATGGCTACACCTTC.

The sample holds a few counts of this clonotype. The V gene is TRBV7-2, the J gene TRBJ1-1; D unclear. The ends were cut back, 0 bases at V and 7 bases at J, with 12 bases in the middle. This CDR3 is 14 amino acids long. The germline V gene encodes CDR1 SGHTA and CDR2 FQGNSA. The chain's CDR3 is CASSLAGGEGEAFF. In DNA, the CDR3 is TGTGCCAGCAGCTTAGCCGGCGGGGAGGGTGAAGCTTTCTTT.

This clonotype appeared a few times. The chain carries TRBV6-1 and TRBJ2-1; 9 bases fit TRBD2. With V trimmed by 5 bases and J by 7 bases, 12 bases remained unmatched. From germline, CDR1 is MNHNS and CDR2 SASEGT. The CDR3 spans 16 residues. CDR3 DNA: TGTGCCAGCAGTACCCGGACTAGCGTAACGGCTAATGAGCAGTTCTTC. As protein: CASSTRTSVTANEQFF.

This clonotype was detected a few times. V usage is TRBV3-1 and J usage is TRBJ2-1; 11 bases align to TRBD1. V shed 4 bases and J 4 bases; nucleotides not matched to a gene: 3. The germline V gene has CDR1 LGHDT and CDR2 YNNKEL (reference sequence). The CDR3 spans 15 residues. The CDR3 sequence is CASSLWDRGYNEQFF. CDR3 in DNA: TGTGCCAGCAGCCTGTGGGACAGGGGGTACAATGAGCAGTTCTTC.

This clonotype came up a few times. The genes are TRBV5-1 and TRBJ2-5, with 7 bases lining up with TRBD2. CDR1 SGHRS and CDR2 YFSETQ come from the germline V gene. After removal of 4 bases from V and 5 bases from J, the junction contained 8 bases not matched to a gene. The CDR3 has 14 residues. CDR3 sequence reads: CASSQAGSWETQYF. As DNA, the CDR3 is TGCGCCAGCAGCCAAGCGGGAAGCTGGGAGACCCAGTACTTC.

The rearrangement joins TRBV5-1 to TRBJ1-6; D possibly corresponds to TRBD1 (6 bases). The CDR3 is 18 amino acids. Trimming stripped 1 base from V and 4 bases from J, with 18 bases between. In germline, CDR1 is SGHRS, CDR2 YFSETQ. CDR3 region: CASSLRTLNRAYNSPLHF. The CDR3 bases are TGCGCCAGCAGCTTGCGGACGCTAAACAGGGCGTATAATTCACCCCTCCACTTT.

The chain joins TRBV29-1 to TRBJ2-7; 8 nucleotides align to TRBD1. After removal of 8 bases from V and 1 base from J, the junction contained 4 bases not matched to a gene. The CDR3 contains 12 residues. Germline CDR1 and CDR2: SQVTM and ANQGSEA. In DNA, the CDR3 is TGCAGCACCAGGACAGGGTCCTACGAGCAGTACTTC. Translated: CSTRTGSYEQYF.

V gene TRBV30 combines with J gene TRBJ1-1; the D gene is possibly TRBD1 (6 bases). V lost 5 bases and J 6 bases, leaving 16 bases between the germline ends. The CDR3 spans 13 residues. The germline V gene has CDR1 GTSNPN and CDR2 SVGIG (reference sequence). Written as DNA, the CDR3 is TGTGCCTGGGGACAGCCAGAGGTAGCTGAAGCTTTCTTT. Its translation: CAWGQPEVAEAFF.

V is TRBV5-1 and J is TRBJ2-2; 11 nucleotides match TRBD2. Trimming cost V 5 bases and J 3 bases; bases outside gene matches: 12. Germline V gene data show CDR1 as SGHRS and CDR2 as YFSETQ. The CDR3 sequence is 18 residues long. CDR3 DNA sequence: TGCGCCAGCAGGTGGACAGCTCAGACTAGCGGGGACACCGGGGAGCTGTTTTTT. Translating gives CASRWTAQTSGDTGELFF.

The chain employs TRBV6-2 or TRBV6-3 and TRBJ2-5, with TRBD1 matching over 8 bases. This CDR3 is built from 12 residues. After removal of 8 bases from V and 5 bases from J, the junction contained 4 bases not matched to a gene. Per the germline V gene, CDR1 is MNHEY and CDR2 is SVGEGT. The CDR3 loop reads CASRTGWETQYF. In nucleotides, the CDR3 is TGTGCCAGCCGGACAGGGTGGGAGACCCAGTACTTC.